This is a list of T cell receptor beta chains from one sample in a study of cytomegalovirus exposure and HLA in healthy donors. Sequencing used immunoSEQ multiplex PCR; TCRdb keeps in-frame clones, though not all of them. The sample lists roughly 70,000 clones; around 87% were seen once. Sequenced sample: PBMCs. The receptors were sampled from a woman aged 30 to 39 in good health and CMV-seropositive. Each CDR3 is given with its conserved first and last residue. D genes are given only for firm matches. The size entry is marked missing in some rows and otherwise reads once, few, many or a size class.

CDR3nt: TGTGCCAGTGACTACTACAATGAGCAGTTCTTC
CDR3aa: CASDYYNEQFF
d_gene: -
j_gene: TRBJ2-1
abundance: -
v_gene: TRBV2

CDR3nt: TGTGCCAGCAGCCAATCTGGTAGCGGGCTGAGCTCCTACAATGAGCAGTTCTTC
CDR3aa: CASSQSGSGLSSYNEQFF
d_gene: TRBD2
j_gene: TRBJ2-1
abundance: -
v_gene: TRBV16

CDR3nt: TGTGCCAGCAGCTTAGCGTTACTTTACGAGCAGTACTTC
CDR3aa: CASSLALLYEQYF
d_gene: -
j_gene: TRBJ2-7
abundance: -
v_gene: TRBV7-9

CDR3nt: TGTGCCTGGAGTGTCCCCCAGATTCCTAATGAAAAACTGTTTTTT
CDR3aa: CAWSVPQIPNEKLFF
d_gene: -
j_gene: TRBJ1-4
abundance: -
v_gene: TRBV30

CDR3nt: TGTGCCAGCTCACCAAGGAGGGGACTAGCGGGCACTACTAGCACAGATACGCAGTATTTT
CDR3aa: CASSPRRGLAGTTSTDTQYF
d_gene: TRBD2
j_gene: TRBJ2-3
abundance: -
v_gene: TRBV18

CDR3nt: TGTGCCAGCAGCCTGACAGGGGTCAAAAATGAAAAACTGTTTTTT
CDR3aa: CASSLTGVKNEKLFF
d_gene: TRBD1
j_gene: TRBJ1-4
abundance: -
v_gene: TRBV2

CDR3nt: TGTGCCAGTAGTATGGGGCCGCCGCTGTACAATGAGCAGTTCTTC
CDR3aa: CASSMGPPLYNEQFF
d_gene: -
j_gene: TRBJ2-1
abundance: -
v_gene: TRBV19

CDR3nt: TGTGCCAGCAAATCGGCTAACTATGGCTACACCTTC
CDR3aa: CASKSANYGYTF
d_gene: -
j_gene: TRBJ1-2
abundance: -
v_gene: TRBV7-9

CDR3nt: TGTGCCAGCAGCGCGACAGGGGGCGGGACCGGGGAGCTGTTTTTT
CDR3aa: CASSATGGGTGELFF
d_gene: TRBD1
j_gene: TRBJ2-2
abundance: -
v_gene: TRBV9

CDR3nt: TGTGCCAGCTCGCAGTTCGGGACAGGGGGAATTCTATCCTACGAGCAGTACTTC
CDR3aa: CASSQFGTGGILSYEQYF
d_gene: TRBD1
j_gene: TRBJ2-7
abundance: -
v_gene: TRBV18

CDR3nt: TGTGCCAGCAACGTACTGCCGGGACAGGGGTACTACGAGCAGTACTTC
CDR3aa: CASNVLPGQGYYEQYF
d_gene: TRBD1
j_gene: TRBJ2-7
abundance: once
v_gene: TRBV5-4

CDR3nt: TGTGCCAGCAGCGGAGAGGTGGCAATGAACACTGAAGCTTTCTTT
CDR3aa: CASSGEVAMNTEAFF
d_gene: -
j_gene: TRBJ1-1
abundance: -
v_gene: TRBV9

CDR3nt: TGTGCCAGTAGTATACCACTAGCGGGAGGGACCGAGCAGTTCTTC
CDR3aa: CASSIPLAGGTEQFF
d_gene: TRBD2
j_gene: TRBJ2-1
abundance: -
v_gene: TRBV19

CDR3nt: TGTGCCAGCAGCCGGAAGCGGGGGATGGCCACAGATACGCAGTATTTT
CDR3aa: CASSRKRGMATDTQYF
d_gene: TRBD2
j_gene: TRBJ2-3
abundance: few
v_gene: TRBV4-2

CDR3nt: TGTGCCAGCAGACTCAACTCTGGGGCCAACGTCCTGACTTTC
CDR3aa: CASRLNSGANVLTF
d_gene: -
j_gene: TRBJ2-6
abundance: -
v_gene: TRBV28

CDR3nt: TGTGCCAGCAGTTTAAGGAAGGGGTGGGGACAGCCAAACACCGGGGAGCTGTTTTTT
CDR3aa: CASSLRKGWGQPNTGELFF
d_gene: TRBD1
j_gene: TRBJ2-2
abundance: -
v_gene: TRBV28

CDR3nt: TGCGCCAGCAGCTCCCACAGGGGACCTTTGGCAACTAATGAAAAACTGTTTTTT
CDR3aa: CASSSHRGPLATNEKLFF
d_gene: TRBD1
j_gene: TRBJ1-4
abundance: few
v_gene: TRBV5-1

CDR3nt: TGCGCCAGCAGTGAGCCCGGGGGTCGCACTGAAGCTTTCTTT
CDR3aa: CASSEPGGRTEAFF
d_gene: -
j_gene: TRBJ1-1
abundance: -
v_gene: TRBV10-2

CDR3nt: TGTGCCAGCAGTGGGTTTCGACAGGGGGCGTTTAATGAGCAGTTCTTC
CDR3aa: CASSGFRQGAFNEQFF
d_gene: TRBD1
j_gene: TRBJ2-1
abundance: -
v_gene: TRBV27

CDR3nt: TGTGCCAGCAGCCCGGGACAGGGGTCTTACGAGCAGTACTTC
CDR3aa: CASSPGQGSYEQYF
d_gene: TRBD1
j_gene: TRBJ2-7
abundance: -
v_gene: TRBV6-1

CDR3nt: TGTGCCAGCAGCTTCGGACTGCCTTACGAGCAGTACTTC
CDR3aa: CASSFGLPYEQYF
d_gene: -
j_gene: TRBJ2-7
abundance: -
v_gene: TRBV5-5

CDR3nt: TGTGCCAGCAGCTACAGGATGAACACTGAAGCTTTCTTT
CDR3aa: CASSYRMNTEAFF
d_gene: -
j_gene: TRBJ1-1
abundance: -
v_gene: TRBV28

CDR3nt: TGTGCCAGCTATCTAGACAGGTCCTTCTCTGGGGCCAACGTCCTGACTTTC
CDR3aa: CASYLDRSFSGANVLTF
d_gene: -
j_gene: TRBJ2-6
abundance: once
v_gene: TRBV7-9

CDR3nt: TGTGCCAGCAGCTTACCTCGGGAGGTCGAGCAGTACTTC
CDR3aa: CASSLPREVEQYF
d_gene: TRBD2
j_gene: TRBJ2-7
abundance: -
v_gene: TRBV7-2

CDR3nt: TGTGCCAGCAGACCGGGGTCGGGGGGGAATCAGCCCCAGCATTTT
CDR3aa: CASRPGSGGNQPQHF
d_gene: -
j_gene: TRBJ1-5
abundance: -
v_gene: TRBV2

CDR3nt: TGTGCCAGCAGCTTTACAGCCGGGGGCTATGGCTACACCTTC
CDR3aa: CASSFTAGGYGYTF
d_gene: -
j_gene: TRBJ1-2
abundance: -
v_gene: TRBV5-5

CDR3nt: TGCGCCAGCAGCTTGGGACAGGTACAAGAGACCCAGTACTTC
CDR3aa: CASSLGQVQETQYF
d_gene: -
j_gene: TRBJ2-5
abundance: few
v_gene: TRBV5-1

CDR3nt: TGTGCCAGCCGCCCGACAGGGTGTGGGGAGACCCAGTACTTC
CDR3aa: CASRPTGCGETQYF
d_gene: TRBD1
j_gene: TRBJ2-5
abundance: -
v_gene: TRBV18

CDR3nt: TGTGCCACCCTTGGGACTAGCGGACAAGAGACCCAGTACTTC
CDR3aa: CATLGTSGQETQYF
d_gene: TRBD2
j_gene: TRBJ2-5
abundance: -
v_gene: TRBV2

CDR3nt: TGCAGCGTTGAAGCAGGGATTAACACTGAAGCTTTCTTT
CDR3aa: CSVEAGINTEAFF
d_gene: -
j_gene: TRBJ1-1
abundance: once
v_gene: TRBV29-1

CDR3nt: TGTGCCAGCTCACCACCGTTAGCTGGAAACACCATATATTTT
CDR3aa: CASSPPLAGNTIYF
d_gene: -
j_gene: TRBJ1-3
abundance: -
v_gene: TRBV18

CDR3nt: TGTGCCAGTAGTATGGTGGACTCACAAACCCAAGAGACCCAGTACTTC
CDR3aa: CASSMVDSQTQETQYF
d_gene: -
j_gene: TRBJ2-5
abundance: once
v_gene: TRBV19

CDR3nt: TGTGCCAGCAGTGAAGGGTGGACTAGCGGGAGAAGAGAGACCCAGTACTTC
CDR3aa: CASSEGWTSGRRETQYF
d_gene: TRBD2
j_gene: TRBJ2-5
abundance: -
v_gene: TRBV6-1

CDR3nt: TGCGCCAGCAGCCGTGACAGGAGCACAGATACGCAGTATTTT
CDR3aa: CASSRDRSTDTQYF
d_gene: -
j_gene: TRBJ2-3
abundance: -
v_gene: TRBV5-1

CDR3nt: TGTGCCAGCAGTTCCTCCGGTGCTACGCAGTATTTT
CDR3aa: CASSSSGATQYF
d_gene: -
j_gene: TRBJ2-3
abundance: once
v_gene: TRBV11-2

CDR3nt: TGCGCCAGCGGTACAGGGGTGGTGGACGAGCAGTACTTC
CDR3aa: CASGTGVVDEQYF
d_gene: TRBD1
j_gene: TRBJ2-7
abundance: -
v_gene: TRBV4-1

CDR3nt: TGTGCCAGCAGCTTGTCGGGGGGGACCGGGGAGCTGTTTTTT
CDR3aa: CASSLSGGTGELFF
d_gene: TRBD2
j_gene: TRBJ2-2
abundance: -
v_gene: TRBV7-8

CDR3nt: TGTGCCAGCAGTCCTCGCACTAGCGCTACAGATACGCAGTATTTT
CDR3aa: CASSPRTSATDTQYF
d_gene: TRBD2
j_gene: TRBJ2-3
abundance: -
v_gene: TRBV27

CDR3nt: TGTGCCAGCAGGATGCTTCCCCCGGGACTCAGCTCCTACGAGCAGTACTTC
CDR3aa: CASRMLPPGLSSYEQYF
d_gene: -
j_gene: TRBJ2-7
abundance: -
v_gene: TRBV27

CDR3nt: TGTGCCAGCAGCTTCGGACTAGCGGGAGGGCCCGCGACAGATACGCAGTATTTT
CDR3aa: CASSFGLAGGPATDTQYF
d_gene: TRBD2
j_gene: TRBJ2-3
abundance: once
v_gene: TRBV5-4

CDR3nt: TGTGCCAGCAGCGCTCACTATGGCTACACCTTC
CDR3aa: CASSAHYGYTF
d_gene: -
j_gene: TRBJ1-2
abundance: -
v_gene: TRBV9

CDR3nt: TGTGCCAGCAGTAGAGAAAAAGAGACCCAGTACTTC
CDR3aa: CASSREKETQYF
d_gene: -
j_gene: TRBJ2-5
abundance: -
v_gene: TRBV2

CDR3nt: TGTGCCAGCAGTCCTATCTTGACAGGGCTGAACACTGAAGCTTTCTTT
CDR3aa: CASSPILTGLNTEAFF
d_gene: TRBD1
j_gene: TRBJ1-1
abundance: -
v_gene: TRBV28

CDR3nt: TGTGCCAGCAGCTTAGGGGCAGACGTTCTCTACGAGCAGTACTTC
CDR3aa: CASSLGADVLYEQYF
d_gene: -
j_gene: TRBJ2-7
abundance: -
v_gene: TRBV7-2